This T cell receptor (beta chain) was captured by sequencing in a study of low-dose radiotherapy and immunotherapy resistance in tumors. Overall study context: Each two-week cycle included intravenous cyclophosphamide 200 mg/m2, given one day before radiation and immunotherapy. Aspirin was administered orally at 300 mg daily for four cycles, commencing on cycle 1 day 1.

Germline-derived CDR1 and CDR2 are MNHEY and SMNVEV (reference sequence). Between the trimmed V and J ends, which lost 5 bases and 9 bases, there was a span of 22 bases. This CDR3 has 16 residues. The time point was: before trial treatment. Each eligible patient had an advanced solid tumor, and these tumors lacked tumor-infiltrating lymphocytes. cDNA synthesis used a TRAV/TRBV-specific primer set for both chains. A constant-region primer paired with the V-primer adapter amplified TCRs over approximately 19 PCR cycles. MiXCR, run by TCRdb on the reads, gives a single entry per CDR3 protein. The sample records tens of thousands of distinct CDR3 sequences, around 17% being singletons. At least ten counts were recorded for this clonotype.

The source of this sequence is a male donor with prostate cancer. Specimen: PBMCs, collected before treatment. The chain employs TRBV27 and TRBJ1-4; TRBD1 is a possible D gene (5 bases). Here the CDR3 reads CASSPKGVASNKKLFF. The CDR3 DNA sequence: TGTGCCAGCAGTCCTAAAGGGGTCGCTTCCAATAAAAAACTGTTTTTT.